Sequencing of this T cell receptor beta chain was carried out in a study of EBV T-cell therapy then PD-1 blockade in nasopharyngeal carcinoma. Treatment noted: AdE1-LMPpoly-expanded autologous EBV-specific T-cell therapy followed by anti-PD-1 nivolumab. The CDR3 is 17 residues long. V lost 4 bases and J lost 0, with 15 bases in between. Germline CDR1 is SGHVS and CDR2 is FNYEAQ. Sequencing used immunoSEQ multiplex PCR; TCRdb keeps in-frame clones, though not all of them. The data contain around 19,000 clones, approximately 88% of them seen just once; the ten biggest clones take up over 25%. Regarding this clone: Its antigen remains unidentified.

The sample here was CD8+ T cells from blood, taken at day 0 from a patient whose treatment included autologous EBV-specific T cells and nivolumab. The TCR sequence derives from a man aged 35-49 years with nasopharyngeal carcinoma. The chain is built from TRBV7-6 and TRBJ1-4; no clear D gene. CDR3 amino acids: CASSSTVDPSTNEKLFF. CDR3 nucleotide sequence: TGTGCCAGCAGCTCAACGGTAGACCCCTCAACTAATGAAAAACTGTTTTTT.